The following is a T cell receptor beta chain sequence with its context. The data belong to a study of T cell changes during pregnancy in multiple sclerosis. This CDR3 is built from 17 residues. Germline assignment: CDR1 GTSNPN and CDR2 SVGIG (reference sequence). The J segment lost 5 bases and the V segment lost 4 bases, leaving 17 bases of the junction unmatched. Only in-frame clones appear in the TCRdb table, and some are missing; sequencing was by immunoSEQ multiplex PCR. The data contain over 50,000 clones, 85% to 90% of them seen just once; the ten biggest clones take up approximately 1%. The sequence was obtained from a female donor in good health, enrolled as a control in a pregnancy study. The chain links TRBV30 to TRBJ2-5; 9 bases align to TRBD2. Source: peripheral blood, taken in the first trimester of pregnancy. CDR3 nucleotide sequence: TGTGCCTGGATCCCCTCTTTGTCTGCTAGCGGGGCGGAGACCCAGTACTTC. Translated, it gives CAWIPSLSASGAETQYF.